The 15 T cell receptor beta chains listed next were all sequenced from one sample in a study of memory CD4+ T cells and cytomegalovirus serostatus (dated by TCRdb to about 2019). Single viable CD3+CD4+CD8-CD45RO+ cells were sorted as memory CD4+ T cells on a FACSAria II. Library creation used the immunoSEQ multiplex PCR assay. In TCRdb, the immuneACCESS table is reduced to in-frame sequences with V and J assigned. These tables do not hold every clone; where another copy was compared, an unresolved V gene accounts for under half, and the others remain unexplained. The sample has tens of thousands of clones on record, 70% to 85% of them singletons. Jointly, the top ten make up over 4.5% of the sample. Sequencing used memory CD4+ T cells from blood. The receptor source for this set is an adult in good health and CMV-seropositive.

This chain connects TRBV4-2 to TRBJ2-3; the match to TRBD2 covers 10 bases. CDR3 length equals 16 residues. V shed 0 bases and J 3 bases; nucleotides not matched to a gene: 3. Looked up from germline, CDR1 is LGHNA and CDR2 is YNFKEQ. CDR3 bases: TGTGCCAGCAGCCAAGATCTAGCGGGAGCGACAGATACGCAGTATTTT. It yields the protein CASSQDLAGATDTQYF.

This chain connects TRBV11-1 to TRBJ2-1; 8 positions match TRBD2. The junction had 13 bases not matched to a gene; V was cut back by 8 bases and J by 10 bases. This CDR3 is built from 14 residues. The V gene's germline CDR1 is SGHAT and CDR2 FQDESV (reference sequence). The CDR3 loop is CASAKSGSQREQFF. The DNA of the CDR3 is TGTGCCAGCGCGAAAAGCGGGAGTCAGAGAGAGCAGTTCTTC.

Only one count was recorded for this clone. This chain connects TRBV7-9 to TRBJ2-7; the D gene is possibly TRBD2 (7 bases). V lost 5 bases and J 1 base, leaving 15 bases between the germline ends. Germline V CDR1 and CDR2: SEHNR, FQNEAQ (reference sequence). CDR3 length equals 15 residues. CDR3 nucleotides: TGTGCCAGCAGCCCCGGGGGCGGGAGATCCTACGAGCAGTACTTC. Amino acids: CASSPGGGRSYEQYF.

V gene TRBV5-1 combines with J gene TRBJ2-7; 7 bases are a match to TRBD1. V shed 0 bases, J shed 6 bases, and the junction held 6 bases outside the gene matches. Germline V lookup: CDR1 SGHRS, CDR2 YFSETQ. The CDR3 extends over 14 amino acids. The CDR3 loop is CASSLGQGVAEQYF. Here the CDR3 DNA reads TGCGCCAGCAGCTTGGGACAGGGAGTAGCCGAGCAGTACTTC.

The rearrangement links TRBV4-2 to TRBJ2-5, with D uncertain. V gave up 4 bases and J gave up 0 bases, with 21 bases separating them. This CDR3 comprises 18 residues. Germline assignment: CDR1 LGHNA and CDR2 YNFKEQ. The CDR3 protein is CASSRSRSIPGNQETQYF. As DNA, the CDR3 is TGTGCCAGCAGCCGCAGTCGGTCGATTCCCGGTAACCAAGAGACCCAGTACTTC.

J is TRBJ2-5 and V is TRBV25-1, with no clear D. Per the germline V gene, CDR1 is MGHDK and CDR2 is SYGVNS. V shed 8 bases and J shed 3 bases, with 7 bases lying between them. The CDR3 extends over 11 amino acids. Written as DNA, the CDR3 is TGTGCCAGCGGCTTTAAAGAGACCCAGTACTTC. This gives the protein CASGFKETQYF.

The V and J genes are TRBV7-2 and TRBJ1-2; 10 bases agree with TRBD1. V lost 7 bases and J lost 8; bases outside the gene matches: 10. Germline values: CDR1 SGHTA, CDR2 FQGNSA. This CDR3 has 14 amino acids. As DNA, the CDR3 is TGTGCCAGCACCCCGACAGGGGGCGCTGGCGGCTACACCTTC. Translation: CASTPTGGAGGYTF.

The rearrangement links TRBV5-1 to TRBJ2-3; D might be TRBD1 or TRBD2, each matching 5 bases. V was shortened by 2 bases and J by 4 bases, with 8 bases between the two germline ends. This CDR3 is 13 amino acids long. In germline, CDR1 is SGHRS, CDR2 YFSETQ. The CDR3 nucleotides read TGCGCCAGCAGCTTACCGGGACCAGATACGCAGTATTTT. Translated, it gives CASSLPGPDTQYF.

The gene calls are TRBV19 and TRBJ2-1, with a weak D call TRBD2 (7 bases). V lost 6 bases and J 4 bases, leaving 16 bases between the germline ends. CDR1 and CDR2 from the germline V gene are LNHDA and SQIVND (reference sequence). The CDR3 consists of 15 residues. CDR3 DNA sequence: TGTGCCAGTAGACCCCAGGGAGGGGGGTACAATGAGCAGTTCTTC. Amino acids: CASRPQGGGYNEQFF.

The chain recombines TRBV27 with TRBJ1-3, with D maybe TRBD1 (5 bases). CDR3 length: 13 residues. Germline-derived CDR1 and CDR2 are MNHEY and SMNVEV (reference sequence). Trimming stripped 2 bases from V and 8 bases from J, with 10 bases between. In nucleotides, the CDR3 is TGTGCCAGCAGTTTAAGGGGTCTCGACACCATATATTTT. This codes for CASSLRGLDTIYF.

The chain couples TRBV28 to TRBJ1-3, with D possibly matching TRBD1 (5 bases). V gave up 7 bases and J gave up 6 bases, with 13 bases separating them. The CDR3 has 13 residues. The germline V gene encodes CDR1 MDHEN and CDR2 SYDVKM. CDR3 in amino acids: CASMETVSNTIYF. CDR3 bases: TGTGCCAGCATGGAGACAGTATCAAACACCATATATTTT.

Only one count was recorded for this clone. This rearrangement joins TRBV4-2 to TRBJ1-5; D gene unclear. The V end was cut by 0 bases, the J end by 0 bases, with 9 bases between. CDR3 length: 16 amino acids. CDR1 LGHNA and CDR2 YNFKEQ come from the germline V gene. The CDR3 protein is CASSQERGDSNQPQHF. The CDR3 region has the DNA TGTGCCAGCAGCCAAGAACGCGGGGATAGCAATCAGCCCCAGCATTTT.

CDR3 sequence: CAITRDRLAYEQYF. The CDR3, as DNA: TGTGCCATCACCCGGGACAGGTTAGCCTACGAGCAGTACTTC. J is TRBJ2-7 and V is TRBV10-3, with 8 bases fitting TRBD1. Germline-derived CDR1 and CDR2 are ENHRY and SYGVKD. The CDR3 is 14 residues long. V was clipped by 7 bases and J by 2 bases; unmatched bases: 7.

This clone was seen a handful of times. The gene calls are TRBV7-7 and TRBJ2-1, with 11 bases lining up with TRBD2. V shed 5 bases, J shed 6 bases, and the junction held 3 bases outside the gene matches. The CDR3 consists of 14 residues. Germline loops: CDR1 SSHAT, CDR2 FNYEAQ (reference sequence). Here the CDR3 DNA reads TGTGCCAGCAGCCCAGGACTAGCGGGCAATGAGCAGTTCTTC. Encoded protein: CASSPGLAGNEQFF.

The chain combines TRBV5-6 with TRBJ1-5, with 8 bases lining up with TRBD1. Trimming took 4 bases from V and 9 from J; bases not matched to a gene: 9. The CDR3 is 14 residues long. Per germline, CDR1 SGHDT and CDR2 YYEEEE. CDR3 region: CASSQQGEFWPQHF. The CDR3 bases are TGTGCCAGCAGCCAACAGGGGGAGTTTTGGCCCCAGCATTTT.